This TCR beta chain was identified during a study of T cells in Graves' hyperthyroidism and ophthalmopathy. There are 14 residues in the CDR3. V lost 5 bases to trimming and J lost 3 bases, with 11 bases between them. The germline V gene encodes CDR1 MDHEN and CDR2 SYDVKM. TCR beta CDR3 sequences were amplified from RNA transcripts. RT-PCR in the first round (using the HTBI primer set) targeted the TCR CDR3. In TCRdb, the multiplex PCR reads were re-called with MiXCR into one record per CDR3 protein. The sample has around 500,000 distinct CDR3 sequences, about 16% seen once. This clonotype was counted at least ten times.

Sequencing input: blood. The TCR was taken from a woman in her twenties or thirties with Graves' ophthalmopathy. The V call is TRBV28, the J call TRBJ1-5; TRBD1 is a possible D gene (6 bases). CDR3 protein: CASSITGNNQPQHF. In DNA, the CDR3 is TGTGCCAGCAGTATTACAGGGAACAATCAGCCCCAGCATTTT.